The present TCR beta chain was sequenced within a study of Ad26.COV2.S vaccination and SARS-CoV-2 variants. Study findings and constraints: Recipients given vaccine exceeded placebo recipients in spike-specific TCR breadth. Total responses of T cells may have been underestimated by the analyses of TCR breadth and depth. Similar non-spike TCR breadth was observed in recipients of vaccine and of placebo.

The germline gives CDR1 MNHEY, CDR2 SVGAGI. The ends were cut back, 5 bases at V and 5 bases at J, with 9 bases in the middle. The CDR3 spans 12 residues. About this clone itself: No antigen is known for it.

Assay: immunoSEQ multiplex PCR; the TCRdb copy retains only in-frame clones and omits some. The sample lists approximately 400,000 clones, roughly 94% occurring once. The sequencing used peripheral blood, collected after recovery from COVID-19. This TCR came from a human donor who had recovered from COVID-19. The J gene is TRBJ1-1, the V gene TRBV6-5; maybe TRBD1 (5 bases). The CDR3 DNA sequence: TGTGCCAGCAGTCAAAGGGGTACTGAAGCTTTCTTT. It specifies CASSQRGTEAFF.